The rows below give T cell receptor beta chains drawn from one sample of a study of blood T cell repertoires in COVID-19. Here immunoSEQ multiplex PCR was the method, and the copy in TCRdb shows in-frame clones only, minus some. The sample consists of a few hundred thousand clones, about 86% of them appearing once. Sequenced material: peripheral blood. All receptors come from a woman aged 25 to 39 who had recovered from COVID-19. Each CDR3 is given with its conserved first and last residue. The order of the fields is J gene, clone size, D gene, V gene, CDR3 protein, CDR3 DNA. D genes are given only for firm matches. Only part of the rows carry a size: once, few, many, or a class if the clone is expanded.

TRBJ2-5	-	TRBD2	TRBV5-4	CASSLAGGGETQYF	TGTGCCAGCAGCCTAGCGGGAGGTGGGGAGACCCAGTACTTC
TRBJ2-7	-	TRBD2	TRBV27	CASRDWASGSNEQYF	TGTGCCAGCAGGGACTGGGCTAGCGGGAGTAACGAGCAGTACTTC
TRBJ2-7	-	-	TRBV5-5	CASSFPGYLAEQYF	TGTGCCAGCAGCTTCCCAGGGTATTTAGCAGAACAGTACTTC
TRBJ1-2	-	TRBD1	TRBV9	CASSVVGQGYGYTF	TGTGCCAGCAGCGTAGTAGGACAGGGCTATGGCTACACCTTC
TRBJ1-1	-	TRBD1	TRBV11-2	CASSFKQGGTEAFF	TGTGCCAGCAGCTTCAAACAGGGGGGGACTGAAGCTTTCTTT
TRBJ1-2	-	-	TRBV24-1	CATSGQGRDYGYTF	TGTGCCACCAGTGGCCAGGGGAGGGACTATGGCTACACCTTC
TRBJ1-2	-	-	TRBV9	CASSARQIMTVGYTF	TGTGCCAGCAGCGCCCGACAGATCATGACCGTCGGCTACACCTTC
TRBJ1-2	once	TRBD1	TRBV28	CASSRDRDYGYTF	TGTGCCAGCAGCCGGGACAGGGACTATGGCTACACCTTC
TRBJ2-5	-	-	TRBV11-2	CASSLTTETQYF	TGTGCCAGCAGCTTAACTACAGAGACCCAGTACTTC
TRBJ1-6	-	-	TRBV19	CASSRTGSSYNSPLHF	TGTGCCAGTAGCCGAACAGGGAGCTCCTATAATTCACCCCTCCACTTT
TRBJ2-1	-	-	TRBV6-5	CASRPPGRNEQFF	TGTGCCAGCAGGCCCCCAGGGCGGAATGAGCAGTTCTTC